Below, one T cell receptor (beta chain) is given with its context. The antigen remains undetermined. A quantity of about 0.45 to 1 ug RNA underwent reverse transcription using random hexamers. The authors amplified TCR beta CDR3 across 54 Vbeta and 13 Jbeta using immunoSEQ multiplex PCR. TCRdb passed the immunoSEQ multiplex PCR reads through MiXCR, listing each CDR3 protein once. Of around 270,000 distinct CDR3 sequences in the sample, about 82% are singletons; the top ten hold roughly 0.21%. The CDR3 runs to 13 residues. The germline V gene has CDR1 MDHEN and CDR2 SYDVKM. V dropped 1 base and J dropped 8 bases, with 11 bases sitting between them. The data derive from a study of CD8 T cells in Susac syndrome. The patients serving as multiple sclerosis controls were treatment-naive. They had stable or active relapsing-remitting disease and fulfilled revised McDonald criteria. Negative isolation was applied to CD8+ and CD4+ T cells, and FACS enrichment was applied to TEMRA cells.

Findings and limits, study-wide: Individuals included in the TCR sequencing and HLA analysis were acknowledged by the study to be relatively few in number.

Sequencing was carried out using CD8+ T cells from PBMCs. The chain combines TRBV28 with TRBJ1-2; no clear D. The sequence was obtained from a human donor with multiple sclerosis. This CDR3 reads CASSLYRSGGYTF. As DNA, the CDR3 is TGTGCCAGCAGTTTATATAGGTCGGGCGGCTACACCTTC.